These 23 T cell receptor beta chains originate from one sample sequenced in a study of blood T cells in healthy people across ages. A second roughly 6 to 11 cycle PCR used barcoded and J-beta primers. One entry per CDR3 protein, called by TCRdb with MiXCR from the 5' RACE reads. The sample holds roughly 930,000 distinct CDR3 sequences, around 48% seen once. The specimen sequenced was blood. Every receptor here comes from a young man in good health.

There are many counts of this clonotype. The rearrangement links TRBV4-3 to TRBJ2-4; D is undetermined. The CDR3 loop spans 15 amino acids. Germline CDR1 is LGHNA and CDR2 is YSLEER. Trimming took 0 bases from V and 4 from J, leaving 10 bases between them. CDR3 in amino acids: CASSQEGDLKNIQYF. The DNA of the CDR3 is TGCGCCAGCAGCCAAGAGGGTGACCTAAAAAACATTCAGTACTTC.

The CDR3 loop is CASSQGGARSSTDTQYF. CDR3 in DNA: TGTGCCAGCAGCCAAGGGGGTGCCCGTTCTAGCACAGATACGCAGTATTTT. The chain employs TRBV3-1 and TRBJ2-3; D not resolved. Trimming left V 1 base short and J 0 bases short, with 14 bases between. Germline V CDR1 and CDR2: LGHDT, YNNKEL (reference sequence). This CDR3 spans 17 amino acids.

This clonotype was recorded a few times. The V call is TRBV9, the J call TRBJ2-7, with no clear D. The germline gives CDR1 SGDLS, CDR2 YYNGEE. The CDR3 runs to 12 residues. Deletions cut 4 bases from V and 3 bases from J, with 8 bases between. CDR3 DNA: TGTGCCAGCAGCCAGACATTCTACGAGCAGTACTTC. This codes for CASSQTFYEQYF.

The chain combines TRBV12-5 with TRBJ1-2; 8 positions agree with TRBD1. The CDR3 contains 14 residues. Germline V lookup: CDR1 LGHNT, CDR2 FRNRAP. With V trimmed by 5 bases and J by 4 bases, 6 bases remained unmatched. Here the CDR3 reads CASGQRTGIYGYTF. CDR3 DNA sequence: TGTGCTAGTGGTCAAAGGACAGGGATCTATGGCTACACCTTC. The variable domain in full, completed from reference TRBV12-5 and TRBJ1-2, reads DARVTQTPRHKVTEMGQEVTMRCQPILGHNTVFWYRQTMMQGLELLAYFRNRAPLDDSGMPKDRFSAEMPDATLATLKIQPSEPRDSAVYFCASGQRTGIYGYTFGSGTRLTVV.

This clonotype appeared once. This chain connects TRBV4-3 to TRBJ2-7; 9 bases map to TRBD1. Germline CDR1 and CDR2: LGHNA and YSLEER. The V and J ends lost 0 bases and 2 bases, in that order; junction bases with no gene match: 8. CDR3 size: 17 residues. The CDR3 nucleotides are TGCGCCAGCAGCCAAGAACTCCGGGACAGGGACCCCTACGAGCAGTACTTC. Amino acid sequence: CASSQELRDRDPYEQYF.

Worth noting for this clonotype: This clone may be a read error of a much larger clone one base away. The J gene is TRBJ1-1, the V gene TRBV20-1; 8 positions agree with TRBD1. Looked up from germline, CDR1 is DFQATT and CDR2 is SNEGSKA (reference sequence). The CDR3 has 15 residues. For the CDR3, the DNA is TGCAGTGCTAGGCTCGTTCAGGGGGCGCAGACTGAAGTTTTCTTT. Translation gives CSARLVQGAQTEVFF.

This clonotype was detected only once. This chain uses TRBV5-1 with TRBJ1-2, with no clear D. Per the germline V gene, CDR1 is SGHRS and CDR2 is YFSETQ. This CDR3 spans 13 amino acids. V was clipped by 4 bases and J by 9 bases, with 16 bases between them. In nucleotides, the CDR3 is TGCGCCAGCAGCCCCCAGGTGGAACGAAGCTACACCTTC. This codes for CASSPQVERSYTF.

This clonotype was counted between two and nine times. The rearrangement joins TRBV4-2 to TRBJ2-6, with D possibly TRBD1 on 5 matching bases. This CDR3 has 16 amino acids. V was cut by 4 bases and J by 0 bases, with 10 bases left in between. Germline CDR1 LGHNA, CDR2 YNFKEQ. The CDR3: CASSPFQGSGANVLTF. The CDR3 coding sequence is TGTGCCAGCAGCCCCTTCCAGGGCTCTGGGGCCAACGTCCTGACTTTC.

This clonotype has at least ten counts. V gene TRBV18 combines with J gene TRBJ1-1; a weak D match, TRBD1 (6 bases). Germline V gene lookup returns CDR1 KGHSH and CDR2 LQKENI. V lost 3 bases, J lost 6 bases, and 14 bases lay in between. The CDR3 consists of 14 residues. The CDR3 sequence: CASSPSHRDAEAFF. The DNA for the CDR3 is TGTGCCAGCTCACCGTCTCACAGGGACGCTGAAGCTTTCTTT.

The CDR3 bases are TGTGCCAGCAGCCGCCCGGGACGAAAGGAGGATGGCTACACCTTC. Residues: CASSRPGRKEDGYTF. The chain couples TRBV6-6 to TRBJ1-2; tentative D call: TRBD1 (5 bases). Per germline, CDR1 MNHNY and CDR2 SVGAGI (reference sequence). CDR3 length: 15 amino acids. V was clipped by 6 bases and J by 6 bases, with 20 bases between them.

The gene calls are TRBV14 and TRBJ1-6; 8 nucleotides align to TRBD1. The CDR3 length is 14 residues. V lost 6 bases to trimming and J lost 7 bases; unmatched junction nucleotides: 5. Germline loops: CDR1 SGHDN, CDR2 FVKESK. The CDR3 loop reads CASRQDRVNSPLHF. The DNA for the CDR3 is TGTGCCAGCAGGCAGGACAGGGTAAATTCACCCCTCCACTTT. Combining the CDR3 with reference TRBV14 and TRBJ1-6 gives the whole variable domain EAGVTQFPSHSVIEKGQTVTLRCDPISGHDNLYWYRRVMGKEIKFLLHFVKESKQDESGMPNNRFLAERTGGTYSTLKVQPAELEDSGVYFCASRQDRVNSPLHFGNGTRLTVT.

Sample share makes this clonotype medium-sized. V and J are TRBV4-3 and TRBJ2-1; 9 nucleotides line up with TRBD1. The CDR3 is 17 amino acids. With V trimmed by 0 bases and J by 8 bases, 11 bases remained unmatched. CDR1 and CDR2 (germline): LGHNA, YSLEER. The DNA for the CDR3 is TGCGCCAGCAGCCAAGATGGGCTTGGGGACAGGGCATATGAGCAGTTCTTC. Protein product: CASSQDGLGDRAYEQFF.

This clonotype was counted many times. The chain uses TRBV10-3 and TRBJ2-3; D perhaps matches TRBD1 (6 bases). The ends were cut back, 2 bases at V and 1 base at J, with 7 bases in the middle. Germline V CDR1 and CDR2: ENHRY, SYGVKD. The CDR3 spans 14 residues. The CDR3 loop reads CAISEEGGTDTQYF. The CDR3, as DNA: TGTGCCATCAGTGAGGAGGGGGGCACAGATACGCAGTATTTT.

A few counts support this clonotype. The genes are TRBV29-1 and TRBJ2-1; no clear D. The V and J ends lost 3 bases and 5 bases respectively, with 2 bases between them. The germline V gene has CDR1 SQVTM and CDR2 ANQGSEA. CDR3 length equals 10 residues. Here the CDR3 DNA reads TGCAGCGTTGAGAACAATGAGCAGTTCTTC. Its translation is CSVENNEQFF.

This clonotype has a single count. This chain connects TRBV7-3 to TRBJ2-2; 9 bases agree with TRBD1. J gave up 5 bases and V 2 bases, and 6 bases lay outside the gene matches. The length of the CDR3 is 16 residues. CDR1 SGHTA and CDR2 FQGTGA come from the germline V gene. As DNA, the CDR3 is TGTGCCAGCAGCTTACGTGGGGGACAGGGAACCGGGGAGCTGTTTTTT. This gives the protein CASSLRGGQGTGELFF.

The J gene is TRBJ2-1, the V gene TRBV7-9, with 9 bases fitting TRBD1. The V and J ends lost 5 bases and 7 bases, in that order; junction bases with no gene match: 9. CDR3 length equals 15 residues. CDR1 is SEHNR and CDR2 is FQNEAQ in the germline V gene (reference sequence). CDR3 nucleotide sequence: TGTGCCAGCAGCCTTCGGGACAGGGCGAGGAATGAGCAGTTCTTC. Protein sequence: CASSLRDRARNEQFF.

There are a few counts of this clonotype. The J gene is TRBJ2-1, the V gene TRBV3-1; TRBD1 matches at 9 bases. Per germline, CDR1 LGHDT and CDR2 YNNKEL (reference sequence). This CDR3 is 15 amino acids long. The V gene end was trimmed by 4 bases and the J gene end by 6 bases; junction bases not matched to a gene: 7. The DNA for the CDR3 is TGTGCCAGCAGCCGGCCCGGGACAGGGTTCAATGAGCAGTTCTTC. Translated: CASSRPGTGFNEQFF.

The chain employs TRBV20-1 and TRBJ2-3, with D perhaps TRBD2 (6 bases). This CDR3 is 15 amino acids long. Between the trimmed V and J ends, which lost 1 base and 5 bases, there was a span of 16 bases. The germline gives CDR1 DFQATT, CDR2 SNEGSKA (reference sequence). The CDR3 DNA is TGCAGTGCTAGAGCGGGGGAGTTGAGGGGAGATACGCAGTATTTT. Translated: CSARAGELRGDTQYF.

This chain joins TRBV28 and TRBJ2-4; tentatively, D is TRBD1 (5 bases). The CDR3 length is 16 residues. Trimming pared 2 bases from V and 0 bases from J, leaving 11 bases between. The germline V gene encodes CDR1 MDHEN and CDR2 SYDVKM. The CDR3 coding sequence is TGTGCCAGCAGTTTAAAGGGGATCCTAGCCAAAAACATTCAGTACTTC. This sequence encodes CASSLKGILAKNIQYF.

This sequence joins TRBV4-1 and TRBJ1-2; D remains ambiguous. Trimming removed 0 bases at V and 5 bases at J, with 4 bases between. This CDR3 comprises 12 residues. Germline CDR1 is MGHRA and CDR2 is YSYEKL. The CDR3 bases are TGCGCCAGCAGCCAAGACCTATATGGCTACACCTTC. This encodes CASSQDLYGYTF.

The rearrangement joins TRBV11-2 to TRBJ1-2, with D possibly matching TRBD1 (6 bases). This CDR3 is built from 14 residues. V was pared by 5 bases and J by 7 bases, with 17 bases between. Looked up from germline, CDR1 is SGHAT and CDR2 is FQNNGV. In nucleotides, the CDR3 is TGTGCCAGCAGCCCCGAGGTGGGGGGCTCTGGCTACACCTTC. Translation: CASSPEVGGSGYTF.

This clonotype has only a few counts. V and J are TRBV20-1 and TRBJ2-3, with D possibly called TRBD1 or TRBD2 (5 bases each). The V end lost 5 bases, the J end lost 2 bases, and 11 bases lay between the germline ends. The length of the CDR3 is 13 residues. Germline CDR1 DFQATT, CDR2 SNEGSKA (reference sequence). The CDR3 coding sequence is TGCAGTGCTGGGGACGGAAACACAGATACGCAGTATTTT. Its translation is CSAGDGNTDTQYF.

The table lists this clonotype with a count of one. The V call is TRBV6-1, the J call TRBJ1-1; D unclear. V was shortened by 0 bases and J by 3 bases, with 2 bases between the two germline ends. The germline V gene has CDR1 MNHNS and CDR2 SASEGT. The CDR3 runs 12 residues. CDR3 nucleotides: TGTGCCAGCAGTGAAGCATACACTGAAGCTTTCTTT. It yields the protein CASSEAYTEAFF.